The entry below gives a single T cell receptor beta chain sequence along with its context. This record belongs to a study of cytomegalovirus exposure and HLA in healthy donors. 60 Vbeta and 13 Jbeta primers were used in PCR. Some clones are missing from TCRdb's copy, which holds only in-frame ones; the method was immunoSEQ multiplex PCR. The repertoire holds about 160,000 clones, with about 80% as singletons. V trimming: 3 bases; J trimming: 6 bases; junction bases outside the gene matches: 4. There are 13 residues in the CDR3. Germline values: CDR1 SGHVS, CDR2 FQNEAQ. This TCR was recovered from a female donor in good health and CMV-seronegative. J is TRBJ1-2 and V is TRBV7-8; 7 bases fit TRBD1. The sample was PBMCs. CDR3 region: CASSLAQGNGYTF. The CDR3 DNA reads as TGTGCCAGCAGCTTGGCACAGGGGAATGGCTACACCTTC.